These 27 T cell receptor beta chains share one sample of origin, sequenced in a study of shared clonotypes between healthy human individuals. TCRdb's copy holds only in-frame clones and misses some; the assay was immunoSEQ multiplex PCR. In the table there are 330,000 or so clones, roughly 70% of which are singletons. The source material was memory CD4+ T cells sorted from blood. Regarding subset: CD45RA-negative fraction. The source of these receptors is a man aged 25 to 45 in good health.

The chain couples TRBV6-1 to TRBJ1-5; D remains unclear. Per the germline V gene, CDR1 is MNHNS and CDR2 is SASEGT. The CDR3 totals 13 residues. The ends were cut back, 5 bases at V and 6 bases at J, with 11 bases in the middle. For the CDR3, the DNA is TGTGCCAGCAGTCACGTGCTTGGTCAGCCCCAGCATTTT. Translation: CASSHVLGQPQHF.

This clone was detected only a few times. The V and J genes are TRBV7-8 and TRBJ2-7, with 12 positions matching TRBD1. The CDR3 has 16 residues. The germline gives CDR1 SGHVS, CDR2 FQNEAQ. V lost 0 bases, J lost 3 bases, and 3 bases stayed unmatched. The chain's CDR3 is CASSLAGTGGLYEQYF. CDR3 sequence (DNA): TGTGCCAGCAGCTTAGCGGGGACAGGGGGCCTCTACGAGCAGTACTTC. The variable domain in full, with the rest retrieved from reference TRBV7-8 and TRBJ2-7, is GAGVSQSPRYKVAKRGQDVALRCDPISGHVSLFWYQQALGQGPEFLTYFQNEAQLDKSGLPSDRFFAERPEGSVSTLKIQRTQQEDSAVYLCASSLAGTGGLYEQYFGPGTRLTVT.

This clone was counted ten times or more. This chain links TRBV28 with TRBJ1-5, with a possible D match to TRBD1 (6 bases). V was cut by 3 bases and J by 9 bases, with 15 bases left in between. CDR3 length: 14 amino acids. Germline-derived CDR1 and CDR2 are MDHEN and SYDVKM. CDR3 coding DNA: TGTGCCAGCAGTTTGGAGGGACATCGTCGGCCCCAGCATTTT. Protein: CASSLEGHRRPQHF. Supplemented by reference TRBV28 and TRBJ1-5, the full variable domain reads DVKVTQSSRYLVKRTGEKVFLECVQDMDHENMFWYRQDPGLGLRLIYFSYDVKMKEKGDIPEGYSVSREKKERFSLILESASTNQTSMYLCASSLEGHRRPQHFGDGTRLSIL.

This sequence joins TRBV18 and TRBJ1-5, with a tentative D call TRBD1 (6 bases). CDR3 length: 17 amino acids. Germline V gives CDR1 KGHSH, CDR2 LQKENI. V lost 0 bases to trimming and J lost 0 bases, with 12 bases between them. This CDR3 reads CASSPPGTGRSNQPQHF. DNA of the CDR3: TGTGCCAGCTCACCACCCGGCACAGGGCGTAGCAATCAGCCCCAGCATTTT.

This clone was seen only a few times. The CDR3 DNA sequence: TGTGCCAGCAGTTACTACCCGAGGACCGGGGAGCTGTTTTTT. Protein product: CASSYYPRTGELFF. This chain connects TRBV27 to TRBJ2-2; D gene uncertain. V gave up 4 bases and J gave up 5 bases, with 11 bases separating them. The CDR3 runs 14 residues. The germline V gene encodes CDR1 MNHEY and CDR2 SMNVEV (reference sequence).

The V and J genes are TRBV19 and TRBJ2-2, with 8 bases matching TRBD2. The length of the CDR3 is 19 residues. With V trimmed by 6 bases and J by 5 bases, 20 bases remained unmatched. Per germline, CDR1 LNHDA and CDR2 SQIVND (reference sequence). CDR3 coding DNA: TGTGCCAGTAGCATGGGCGGTTGGGGTAGCGGGACTTCAACCGGGGAGCTGTTTTTT. This encodes CASSMGGWGSGTSTGELFF.

V usage is TRBV11-3 and J usage is TRBJ1-1; 11 nucleotides align to TRBD1. The CDR3 loop spans 14 amino acids. Losses at the gene ends were 5 bases for V and 5 bases for J; bases not matched to a gene: 4. The germline V gene has CDR1 SGHNT and CDR2 YENEEA. The CDR3 is CASSRTGGSTEAFF. DNA of the CDR3: TGTGCCAGCAGCCGGACAGGGGGCTCAACTGAAGCTTTCTTT.

In its sample, this clone was seen a few times. The chain joins TRBV7-3 to TRBJ2-5; D is perhaps TRBD2 (6 bases). The CDR3 is made up of 13 amino acids. V lost 3 bases to trimming and J lost 2 bases, with 7 bases between them. CDR1 SGHTA and CDR2 FQGTGA come from the germline V gene. The CDR3 region has the DNA TGTGCCAGCAGCTTTGGGAGGCAAGAGACCCAGTACTTC. Protein product: CASSFGRQETQYF.

The genes are TRBV10-3 and TRBJ2-3; D may be TRBD1 (5 bases). The V end lost 11 bases, the J end lost 0 bases, and 15 bases lay between the germline ends. The CDR3 sequence is 14 residues long. Per germline, CDR1 ENHRY and CDR2 SYGVKD. CDR3 bases: TGTGCCTCCTCTCAGGGCGGTAGCACAGATACGCAGTATTTT. It encodes CASSQGGSTDTQYF.

The chain's CDR3 is CASSPGAGIEGGYTF. CDR3 DNA sequence: TGTGCCAGCAGTCCTGGCGCGGGTATAGAGGGCGGCTACACCTTC. This rearrangement joins TRBV6-1 to TRBJ1-2; D gene ambiguous. Germline V gives CDR1 MNHNS, CDR2 SASEGT. CDR3 length equals 15 residues. V was shortened by 5 bases and J by 8 bases, with 21 bases between the two germline ends.

There are many counts of this clone. This chain joins TRBV5-4 and TRBJ2-3; D gene uncertain. This CDR3 is built from 15 residues. V lost 3 bases, J lost 0 bases, and 11 bases lay in between. Germline CDR1 reads SGHNT; CDR2 reads YYREEE (reference sequence). CDR3 nucleotides: TGTGCCAGCAGCTCGAAAAGTACTAGCACAGATACGCAGTATTTT. Translated: CASSSKSTSTDTQYF.

This clone was recorded a few times. V is TRBV5-6 and J is TRBJ2-3; 8 positions agree with TRBD2. CDR3 length equals 18 residues. The V and J ends lost 2 bases and 0 bases, in that order; junction bases with no gene match: 11. Looked up from germline, CDR1 is SGHDT and CDR2 is YYEEEE. The CDR3 DNA is TGTGCCAGCAGCTTAGGACTAGCAGCGAGAACTAGCACAGATACGCAGTATTTT. Its translation: CASSLGLAARTSTDTQYF.

V and J are TRBV2 and TRBJ2-2, with unresolved D. V shed 4 bases and J shed 7 bases, with 13 bases lying between them. The length of the CDR3 is 14 residues. Germline V gene lookup returns CDR1 SNHLY and CDR2 FYNNEI. For the CDR3, the DNA is TGTGCCAGCAGTGGTAGTGATGAAGTCGGGGAGCTGTTTTTT. This gives the protein CASSGSDEVGELFF.

The chain combines TRBV6-1 with TRBJ2-7, with 7 bases identical to TRBD2. CDR1 is MNHNS, CDR2 SASEGT, per germline. This CDR3 is 15 amino acids long. The V segment lost 2 bases and the J segment 3 bases; nucleotides outside the gene matches: 7. CDR3 DNA sequence: TGTGCCAGCAGTGAATCGGGGCGGGAGTACTACGAGCAGTACTTC. Protein product: CASSESGREYYEQYF.

Turning to this clone: This CDR3 is also generated by other DNA sequences in the sample. The chain recombines TRBV15 with TRBJ2-5, with no clear D. The CDR3 sequence is 12 residues long. CDR1 is LNHNV, CDR2 YYDKDF, per germline (reference sequence). The ends were cut back, 1 base at V and 3 bases at J, with 3 bases in the middle. In DNA form, the CDR3 reads TGTGCCACCAGCAGAGTAGAAGAGACCCAGTACTTC. Its translation is CATSRVEETQYF.

DNA for the CDR3: TGCAGCACAAGTCGGGACAGCGCAATACAAGAGACCCAGTACTTC. It yields the protein CSTSRDSAIQETQYF. The chain has TRBV29-1 and TRBJ2-5, with 7 bases fitting TRBD1. Germline V gene lookup returns CDR1 SQVTM and CDR2 ANQGSEA. The CDR3 is 15 amino acids. V shed 8 bases and J 2 bases; nucleotides not matched to a gene: 14.

The gene calls are TRBV7-9 and TRBJ2-1, with 12 bases matching TRBD2. The CDR3 consists of 17 residues. The junction had 7 bases not matched to a gene; V was cut back by 3 bases and J by 4 bases. Per the germline V gene, CDR1 is SEHNR and CDR2 is FQNEAQ (reference sequence). Written as DNA, the CDR3 is TGTGCCAGCAGCTTTCCTAGCGGGAGGGCCGGTTACAATGAGCAGTTCTTC. Protein sequence: CASSFPSGRAGYNEQFF.

The chain carries TRBV10-3 and TRBJ2-2; the D is unclear. Germline CDR1 reads ENHRY; CDR2 reads SYGVKD. This CDR3 region has 14 residues. V was clipped by 8 bases and J by 3 bases, with 13 bases between them. The CDR3 DNA reads as TGTGCCATCGGTTCTTGGGGTGACACCGGGGAGCTGTTTTTT. Amino acid sequence: CAIGSWGDTGELFF.

CDR3 region: CASRTGTDSNEQFF. For the CDR3, the DNA is TGTGCCAGCAGGACCGGGACCGATTCCAATGAGCAGTTCTTC. J is TRBJ2-1 and V is TRBV5-8, with D perhaps given as TRBD1 or TRBD2 (5 bases each). Trimming removed 5 bases from V and 6 bases from J, with 15 bases in between. CDR3 length equals 14 residues. Germline V gene data show CDR1 as SGHTS and CDR2 as YDEGEE. The whole variable domain, remainder taken from reference TRBV5-8 and TRBJ2-1, is EAGVTQSPTHLIKTRGQQATLRCSPISGHTSVYWYQQALGLGLQFLLWYDEGEERNRGNFPPRFSGRQFPNYSSELNVNALELEDSALYLCASRTGTDSNEQFFGPGTRLTVL.

The rearrangement links TRBV11-3 to TRBJ2-7; the match to TRBD1 covers 9 bases. The CDR3 is 14 residues long. Germline CDR1 SGHNT, CDR2 YENEEA. Unmatched junction bases numbered 8, after V lost 5 bases and J lost 6 bases. CDR3 DNA: TGTGCCAGCAGCCACCGGGACAGGGCCGCCGAGCAGTACTTC. It codes for CASSHRDRAAEQYF.

The chain couples TRBV6-5 to TRBJ2-3; D not certain. This CDR3 is built from 14 residues. Germline V lookup: CDR1 MNHEY, CDR2 SVGAGI. Trimming pared 6 bases from V and 2 bases from J, leaving 12 bases between. The chain's CDR3 is CASSLHRYTDTQYF. DNA for the CDR3: TGTGCCAGCAGCCTACACAGATACACAGATACGCAGTATTTT.

The rearrangement joins TRBV7-6 to TRBJ2-3, with a weak D call TRBD1 (5 bases). V shed 0 bases and J shed 1 base, with 11 bases lying between them. CDR3 size: 16 residues. Looked up from germline, CDR1 is SGHVS and CDR2 is FNYEAQ. The CDR3 nucleotides are TGTGCCAGCAGCTTAGCGCGCAGGGCGGGCACAGATACGCAGTATTTT. Translation gives CASSLARRAGTDTQYF.

The V and J genes are TRBV11-2 and TRBJ2-5, with 8 bases aligning to TRBD1. The CDR3 has 16 residues. V lost 0 bases, J lost 4 bases, and 7 bases stayed unmatched. CDR1 and CDR2 (germline): SGHAT, FQNNGV. The CDR3 nucleotides read TGTGCCAGCAGCTTAGATTTCTCCAGGGGGCGAGAGACCCAGTACTTC. Translating it yields CASSLDFSRGRETQYF.

The gene calls are TRBV6-6 and TRBJ2-1, with D possibly matching TRBD1 (6 bases). CDR3 length: 16 amino acids. CDR1 and CDR2 (germline): MNHNY, SVGAGI (reference sequence). Deletions cut 0 bases from V and 5 bases from J, with 14 bases between. CDR3 nucleotide sequence: TGTGCCAGCAGTTACTCGGACAGATTAGCCGACAATGAGCAGTTCTTC. This gives the protein CASSYSDRLADNEQFF.

CDR3 residues: CASSFPIGRSSYEQYF. CDR3 nucleotide sequence: TGTGCCAGCTCATTTCCAATCGGTCGCAGCTCCTACGAGCAGTACTTC. The genes are TRBV18 and TRBJ2-7; D is ambiguous. The CDR3 is 16 residues long. The germline V gene has CDR1 KGHSH and CDR2 LQKENI. V gave up 5 bases and J gave up 0 bases, with 17 bases separating them.

This sequence joins TRBV10-3 and TRBJ1-3; D unclear. V lost 10 bases and J 0 bases, leaving 10 bases between the germline ends. Germline lookup yields CDR1 ENHRY and CDR2 SYGVKD. This CDR3 has 13 amino acids. The CDR3 is CASTFSSGNTIYF. Written as DNA, the CDR3 is TGTGCCAGCACCTTTTCCTCTGGAAACACCATATATTTT.

This clone was counted only a few times. This chain uses TRBV2 with TRBJ2-6; D is uncertain. The CDR3 runs to 14 residues. Germline V gene sequence: CDR1 SNHLY, CDR2 FYNNEI. The V and J ends lost 5 bases and 4 bases respectively, with 9 bases between them. The CDR3 sequence: CASSLTTGANVLTF. CDR3 bases: TGTGCCAGCAGTTTAACAACGGGGGCCAACGTCCTGACTTTC.